This paragraph covers one T cell receptor (beta chain) sequence. What it binds is unknown. The source of the sample is a study of radiation and T cells in renal cell carcinoma. Generated by immunoSEQ multiplex PCR, the TCRdb table keeps only in-frame clones and is missing some. Among 100,000 or so clones listed, approximately 86% were seen once. The time point here: baseline pretreatment blood. Treatment described: 15 Gy SBRT to primary tumor, nephrectomy 4 weeks later. Serial blood draws occurred at baseline and 2 and 4 weeks post-SBRT. General study results and limits: From baseline, blood top tumor clonotypes peaked at 2 weeks post-radiation. Without pretreatment biopsies, baseline tumor clonotype presence was undetermined.

The CDR3 runs 18 residues. Germline V CDR1 and CDR2: SGHAT, FQNNGV. V shed 0 bases, J shed 6 bases, and the junction held 14 bases outside the gene matches. The V call is TRBV11-2, the J call TRBJ1-1, with 9 bases matching TRBD1. This sequence was found in a man in his forties or fifties with renal cell carcinoma. The sequenced sample was blood, obtained from a patient whose treatment included radiotherapy and nephrectomy. The CDR3 bases are TGTGCCAGCAGCTTAGATCATCGGGGGACAGGGTTTCTTGCTGAAGCTTTCTTT. Amino acid sequence: CASSLDHRGTGFLAEAFF.